This T cell receptor (beta chain) was sequenced during a study of blood T cell repertoires in COVID-19. Across the study: Samples came from the United States, Italy and Spain, spanning acute and convalescent COVID-19.

Germline V gives CDR1 LNHNV, CDR2 YYDKDF (reference sequence). V was clipped by 5 bases and J by 6 bases; unmatched bases: 4. CDR3 length equals 12 residues. This table comes from immunoSEQ multiplex PCR, and its TCRdb copy is limited to in-frame clones, with some not included. The sample lists 400,000 to 500,000 clones; roughly 85% were seen once. The TCR was taken from a woman between 25 and 40 years old with active or convalescent COVID-19. The sequencing sample was made of peripheral blood. The V call is TRBV15, the J call TRBJ2-7; 7 bases fit TRBD1. Here the CDR3 DNA reads TGTGCCACCAGCGGTGGGACAGCCGAGCAGTACTTC. Translated: CATSGGTAEQYF.